The 8 T cell receptor beta chains listed next were all sequenced from one sample in a study of regulatory T cells in long-lasting Graves disease. Construction of TCR beta libraries relied on iRepertoire HTBI primers and on Arm-PCR targeting CDR3 regions. Via MiXCR, TCRdb re-called the multiplex PCR reads, giving one row per CDR3 protein. The repertoire holds fewer than 550,000 distinct CDR3 sequences, with roughly 21% as singletons. Stated time point: persistent/refractory GD, antithyroid drugs over 5 years with positive TRAb. The TCR library was made from RNA extracted from PBMCs. Sample: peripheral blood mononuclear cells (PBMCs), taken when the disease was refractory, from a patient treated with antithyroid drugs. The receptors come from a female donor with Graves disease.

In its sample, this clonotype was seen a few times. V usage is TRBV11-2 and J usage is TRBJ2-5; 9 bases are a match to TRBD2. The junction had 18 bases not matched to a gene; V was cut back by 2 bases and J by 5 bases. The CDR3 contains 19 residues. Germline-derived CDR1 and CDR2 are SGHAT and FQNNGV. In DNA form, the CDR3 reads TGTGCCAGCAGCTTACGTGGGTCGGGTAGCGGGAGAGGAGGGGAGACCCAGTACTTC. Its translation: CASSLRGSGSGRGGETQYF.

This chain connects TRBV27 to TRBJ2-1; no definite D call. Trimming shortened V by 3 bases and J by 1 base, and 10 bases separated the two germline ends. The CDR3 length is 15 residues. Germline V gene lookup returns CDR1 MNHEY and CDR2 SMNVEV (reference sequence). DNA for the CDR3: TGTGCCAGCAGTTTCTTGGAATCGTCCTACAATGAGCAGTTCTTC. Translating it yields CASSFLESSYNEQFF.

This clonotype was detected ten times or more. V gene TRBV5-6 combines with J gene TRBJ2-7; weak D call: TRBD2 (6 bases). The CDR3 has 13 amino acids. The germline CDR1 and CDR2 sequences are SGHDT and YYEEEE. Between the trimmed V and J ends, which lost 0 bases and 6 bases, there was a span of 10 bases. The CDR3 DNA is TGTGCCAGCAGCTTGGACAGGCGGGGCGAGCAGTACTTC. It translates to CASSLDRRGEQYF.

V gene TRBV3-1 combines with J gene TRBJ2-7, with unresolved D. Germline-derived CDR1 and CDR2 are LGHDT and YNNKEL (reference sequence). Trimming took 2 bases from V and 2 from J, leaving 16 bases between them. This CDR3 comprises 16 residues. The CDR3 is CASSQFGAIDAYEQYF. As DNA, the CDR3 is TGTGCCAGCAGCCAATTTGGTGCCATTGATGCCTACGAGCAGTACTTC.

This clonotype came up a few times. This chain links TRBV30 with TRBJ2-7, with 10 positions matching TRBD1. The germline V gene encodes CDR1 GTSNPN and CDR2 SVGIG (reference sequence). J gave up 7 bases and V 4 bases, and 13 bases lay outside the gene matches. This CDR3 is built from 15 residues. The CDR3 sequence is CAWKAGSDRGYEQYF. The CDR3 DNA reads as TGTGCCTGGAAAGCGGGGTCGGACAGGGGGTATGAGCAGTACTTC. Variable domain in full (rest from reference TRBV30 and TRBJ2-7): SQTIHQWPATLVQPVGSPLSLECTVEGTSNPNLYWYRQAAGRGLQLLFYSVGIGQISSEVPQNLSASRPQDRQFILSSKKLLLSDSGFYLCAWKAGSDRGYEQYFGPGTRLTVT.

This chain connects TRBV2 to TRBJ1-5; TRBD1 might be the D (6 bases). Germline CDR1 SNHLY, CDR2 FYNNEI. V shed 2 bases and J shed 7 bases, with 9 bases lying between them. This CDR3 contains 13 residues. In DNA form, the CDR3 reads TGTGCCAGCAGTGAACAGGGGCGGCAGCCCCAGCATTTT. Encoded protein: CASSEQGRQPQHF.

The J gene is TRBJ2-3, the V gene TRBV7-2; 9 bases are a match to TRBD1. Germline loops: CDR1 SGHTA, CDR2 FQGNSA. This CDR3 has 16 amino acids. The V segment lost 2 bases and the J segment 7 bases; nucleotides outside the gene matches: 10. CDR3: CASSLMSGTGTYTQYF. The CDR3 DNA sequence: TGTGCCAGCAGCTTAATGTCCGGGACAGGGACGTATACGCAGTATTTT.

This clonotype was seen a few times. This chain joins TRBV5-4 and TRBJ1-1, with D uncertain. Per the germline V gene, CDR1 is SGHNT and CDR2 is YYREEE (reference sequence). V lost 7 bases to trimming and J lost 1 base, with 11 bases between them. CDR3 length: 13 amino acids. CDR3 in DNA: TGTGCCAGCGGTAGGCAGGAGAACACTGAAGCTTTCTTT. It is translated as CASGRQENTEAFF.